This TCR beta chain is drawn from a study of blood T cell repertoires in COVID-19. Libraries were prepared by immunoSEQ multiplex PCR; TCRdb keeps only in-frame clonotypes and omits some of them. Here the sample spans a few hundred thousand clones, 85% to 90% being singletons. Germline values: CDR1 MNHEY, CDR2 SVGEGT. The CDR3 contains 15 residues. V shed 2 bases and J shed 1 base, with 11 bases lying between them. In assigning cohorts, the study relied on participant-reported clinical history. The receptor comes from a woman in her 50s in a cohort exposed to, infected with or recovered from COVID-19 (not recorded which). The chain uses TRBV6-2 or TRBV6-3 and TRBJ1-2; D is perhaps TRBD1 (6 bases). The sequenced material came from PBMCs or T cells enriched from blood (not recorded which). The CDR3 here is CASSYAPRGNYGYTF. CDR3 nucleotide sequence: TGTGCCAGCAGTTACGCACCCAGGGGTAACTATGGCTACACCTTC.